These T cell receptor beta chains were read from a single sample in a study of control samples from healthy donors and cancer patients. The protocol was immunoSEQ multiplex PCR, while the TCRdb copy is restricted to in-frame clones and leaves out a portion. The table shows roughly 70,000 clones, with 84% occurring only once. Material for sequencing was blood. The source is a man aged 45 to 65 in good health. Each CDR3 is given with its conserved first and last residue. Fields, in order: D gene, CDR3 length, clone size, J gene, V gene, CDR3 DNA, CDR3 protein. A D gene is named only where the DNA matches it firmly. Clone size is shown for a subset of rows, as once, few, many or a class of expanded clone.

TRBD1 14 . TRBJ2-7 TRBV27 TGTGCCAGCAGTTTACTGGGACAGCCGAACGAGCAGTACTTC CASSLLGQPNEQYF
. 12 . TRBJ1-2 TRBV11-2 TGTGCCAGCAGCTTAGGGGTCTATGGCTACACCTTC CASSLGVYGYTF
TRBD2 16 . TRBJ2-2 TRBV6-4 TGTGCCAGCAGCGCTTTAGCGGGACTAAACACCGGGGAGCTGTTTTTT CASSALAGLNTGELFF
. 16 . TRBJ2-7 TRBV5-3 TGTGCCAGAAGCTTGGCCCCGGCGGGACGCAGTTACGAGCAGTACTTC CARSLAPAGRSYEQYF
. 15 . TRBJ1-3 TRBV7-9 TGTGCCAGCAGCCGACAACTCCTCTCTGGAAACACCATATATTTT CASSRQLLSGNTIYF
. 15 . TRBJ1-1 TRBV5-1 TGCGCCAGCAGCTTGGAGGCGACAGTGAACACTGAAGCTTTCTTT CASSLEATVNTEAFF
. 15 . TRBJ1-5 TRBV7-9 TGTGCCAGCAGCCCCCAGGGTTTGGGCGATCAGCCCCAGCATTTT CASSPQGLGDQPQHF
. 16 once TRBJ1-2 TRBV4-3 TGCGCCAGCAGCCAATTTAGAACAGGAGTAACCTATGGCTACACCTTC CASSQFRTGVTYGYTF
TRBD1 15 few TRBJ2-7 TRBV4-2 TGTGCCAGCAGCCGTACCGGGACAGGTTCTTACGAGCAGTACTTC CASSRTGTGSYEQYF
. 11 few TRBJ1-3 TRBV10-3 TGTGCCATCAGTGAAGGAAACACCATATATTTT CAISEGNTIYF
. 13 . TRBJ2-5 TRBV12-3/TRBV12-4 TGTGCCAGCAGTTTGGGGAAGAAGGAGACCCAGTACTTC CASSLGKKETQYF
. 14 . TRBJ2-7 TRBV5-4 TGTGCCAGCAGCTTGGATTTCACCTCCTACGAGCAGTACTTC CASSLDFTSYEQYF
TRBD2 17 once TRBJ2-7 TRBV5-3 TGTGCCAGAAGCTTTATCCAGCGGGGGGAAATCTCCTACGAGCAGTACTTC CARSFIQRGEISYEQYF
. 13 . TRBJ2-5 TRBV12-3/TRBV12-4 TGTGCCAGCAGCATGAGGCTGCAAGAGACCCAGTACTTC CASSMRLQETQYF
. 14 . TRBJ2-1 TRBV3-1/TRBV3-2 TGTGCCAGCAGCCACGGGACCCCCGGGCGGGAGCAGTTCTTC CASSHGTPGREQFF
TRBD2 19 . TRBJ2-3 TRBV7-3 TGTGCCAGCAGCCTCACCCATGCGGGGGGGGTTGCTAGCACAGATACGCAGTATTTT CASSLTHAGGVASTDTQYF
. 19 . TRBJ2-2 TRBV24-1 TGTGCCACCAGTGATCCCTCGCCCAACGGGGTATCGAACACCGGGGAGCTGTTTTTT CATSDPSPNGVSNTGELFF
. 11 . TRBJ1-1 TRBV6-5 TGTGCCAGCAGAAGGGACCTCGAAGCTTTCTTT CASRRDLEAFF
. 16 few TRBJ1-6 TRBV11-3 TGTGCCAGCAGCTTAGAGGGGGCCCGGGATAATTCACCCCTCCACTTT CASSLEGARDNSPLHF
. 14 . TRBJ2-3 TRBV10-3 TGTGCCACTGGTCTAAGTGGCGGTCCAGATACGCAGTATTTT CATGLSGGPDTQYF
TRBD2 16 once TRBJ2-2 TRBV5-1 TGCGCCAGAAGGACTAGCGGGGGGAGCGACACCGGGGAGCTGTTTTTT CARRTSGGSDTGELFF
TRBD1 16 . TRBJ2-1 TRBV6-5 TGTGCCAGCAGTTTCCAGGGAGGGACAGGGAGGAATGAGCAGTTCTTC CASSFQGGTGRNEQFF
TRBD2 19 . TRBJ2-1 TRBV5-1 TGCGCCAGCAGCTCAGGACTAGCGGGGGGCCCGAGCTCCTACAATGAGCAGTTCTTC CASSSGLAGGPSSYNEQFF
. 11 . TRBJ2-5 TRBV11-3 TGTGCCAGCAGCTCGACCCAGACCCAGTACTTC CASSSTQTQYF
TRBD1 15 . TRBJ1-4 TRBV28 TGTGCCAGCAGTCCCCACCGGGACAGGGGCGAAAAACTGTTTTTT CASSPHRDRGEKLFF
TRBD1 15 . TRBJ1-3 TRBV9 TGTGCCAGCAGCGTCGAGGGGGCGAAAGGAAACACCATATATTTT CASSVEGAKGNTIYF
. 16 once TRBJ2-4 TRBV7-2 TGTGCCAGCAGCTTAGCGAAGAGACAGCTCAAAAACATTCAGTACTTC CASSLAKRQLKNIQYF
. 12 . TRBJ2-1 TRBV12-3/TRBV12-4 TGTGCCAGCAGTTTTTTCGGAGCTGAGCAGTTCTTC CASSFFGAEQFF
. 11 . TRBJ1-3 TRBV11-3 TGTGCCAGCAGCCGCCGAAACACCATATATTTT CASSRRNTIYF
. 13 . TRBJ2-1 TRBV24-1 TGTGCCACCAGTGAAACTAGGACAAGCGAGCAGTTCTTC CATSETRTSEQFF
. 13 . TRBJ1-1 TRBV12-3/TRBV12-4 TGTGCCAGCACTTTGGGGGTATTCACTGAAGCTTTCTTT CASTLGVFTEAFF
. 13 . TRBJ2-2 TRBV6-5 TGTGCCAGCAGTACAGGGAACACCGGGGAGCTGTTTTTT CASSTGNTGELFF
TRBD2 14 . TRBJ2-1 TRBV2 TGTGCCAGCAGCGAGCGGGGGGGCTACAATGAGCAGTTCTTC CASSERGGYNEQFF
. 14 . TRBJ1-5 TRBV9 TGTGCCAGCAGCGTAGGAGAGGTCAATCAGCCCCAGCATTTT CASSVGEVNQPQHF
. 22 . TRBJ1-2 TRBV2 TGTGCCAGTCTGGGACCCCCACCGAACGAGCCTCCAACAGGGTACCTAAACTATGGCTACACCTTC CASLGPPPNEPPTGYLNYGYTF
TRBD2 14 . TRBJ2-7 TRBV4-1 TGCGCCAGCAGCCAACTAGCGGGAGTTTACGAGCAGTACTTC CASSQLAGVYEQYF
. 11 . TRBJ2-7 TRBV11-3 TGTGCCAGCAGCTTAGGGGTCGAGCAGTACTTC CASSLGVEQYF
TRBD2 16 . TRBJ2-2 TRBV24-1 TGTGCCACCAGTGATTCCCTGACTAGCGGGGTTGGGGAGCTGTTTTTT CATSDSLTSGVGELFF
TRBD2 17 . TRBJ2-7 TRBV25-1 TGTGCCAGCAGTGTTCAACCGGGACTAGCGGGAGTGATAGAGCAGTACTTC CASSVQPGLAGVIEQYF
. 13 . TRBJ2-3 TRBV5-4 TGTGCCAGCAGACCGGACAGAACAGATACGCAGTATTTT CASRPDRTDTQYF
. 15 . TRBJ1-6 TRBV9 TGTGCCAGCAGCGTGGAGGGGGAGAGGAATTCACCCCTCCACTTT CASSVEGERNSPLHF
TRBD1 14 . TRBJ2-7 TRBV4-3 TGCGCCAGCAGCCAAGGGACAGGGACCTACGAGCAGTACTTC CASSQGTGTYEQYF
. 14 . TRBJ2-7 TRBV3-1/TRBV3-2 TGTGCCAGCAGCCGACAGACAGGCTTCTACGAGCAGTACTTC CASSRQTGFYEQYF
TRBD2 16 . TRBJ2-2 TRBV28 TGTGCCAGCAGCTTTAGCGGGGGGGCCGACACCGGGGAGCTGTTTTTT CASSFSGGADTGELFF
. 15 few TRBJ2-7 TRBV7-2 TGTGCCAGCAGCTTAGTCACCTCGATATCCTACGAGCAGTACTTC CASSLVTSISYEQYF
TRBD2 14 . TRBJ2-1 TRBV5-1 TGCGCCAGCAGCCCAGAGTCTAGCGGGAATGAGCAGTTCTTC CASSPESSGNEQFF
. 16 . TRBJ2-3 TRBV3-1/TRBV3-2 TGTGCCAGCAGGCCCAGCGCGGGGAGAAGGACAGATACGCAGTATTTT CASRPSAGRRTDTQYF